A selection of T cell receptor beta chains follows, all from one sample in a study of preoperative IRX-2 immunotherapy in early breast cancer. Sequenced by immunoSEQ multiplex PCR; TCRdb stores in-frame clones only, minus some. The data hold roughly 99,000 clones, with around 86% observed a single time. Specimen: tumor tissue, collected after IRX-2 immunotherapy. The source of these receptors is a human donor with breast cancer. Both conserved end residues are part of each CDR3. D genes are given only for firm matches. Clone size appears in some rows only: once, few, many, or a class for an expanded clone.

CDR3nt: TGCAGCGTGGAAGCGGGGAGTACCTACAATGAGCAGTTCTTC
CDR3aa: CSVEAGSTYNEQFF
v_gene: TRBV29-1
d_gene: TRBD2
abundance: NA
j_gene: TRBJ2-1

CDR3nt: TGCGCCAGTCAGGTGAACACTGAAGCTTTCTTT
CDR3aa: CASQVNTEAFF
v_gene: TRBV10-1
d_gene: NA
abundance: NA
j_gene: TRBJ1-1

CDR3nt: TGTGCCAGCAGTCCTCAGGGGGGGAGGAACAATCAGCCCCAGCATTTT
CDR3aa: CASSPQGGRNNQPQHF
v_gene: TRBV6-8
d_gene: TRBD1
abundance: once
j_gene: TRBJ1-5

CDR3nt: TGTGCCAGCAGTTACTCTTCCAGGGGAGAAGCTTTCTTT
CDR3aa: CASSYSSRGEAFF
v_gene: TRBV6-8
d_gene: NA
abundance: NA
j_gene: TRBJ1-1

CDR3nt: TGTGCCAGCAGTGAAGCGCTGAGGAATCAGCCCCAGCATTTT
CDR3aa: CASSEALRNQPQHF
v_gene: TRBV6-4
d_gene: NA
abundance: NA
j_gene: TRBJ1-5

CDR3nt: TGTGCCAGCAGTTCCCCTCGGACAGCTAACTATGGCTACACCTTC
CDR3aa: CASSSPRTANYGYTF
v_gene: TRBV28
d_gene: NA
abundance: NA
j_gene: TRBJ1-2

CDR3nt: TGTGCCAGTAGTAAGGTGACTCCTAACAATCAGCCCCAGCATTTT
CDR3aa: CASSKVTPNNQPQHF
v_gene: TRBV19
d_gene: NA
abundance: few
j_gene: TRBJ1-5

CDR3nt: TGTGCCAGCAGCCTGACAGGGTCTAATGAAAAACTGTTTTTT
CDR3aa: CASSLTGSNEKLFF
v_gene: TRBV2
d_gene: TRBD1
abundance: NA
j_gene: TRBJ1-4

CDR3nt: TGTGCCAGCAGTGAGGCGCAGGCCAGGCAAGAGACCCAGTACTTC
CDR3aa: CASSEAQARQETQYF
v_gene: TRBV2
d_gene: NA
abundance: NA
j_gene: TRBJ2-5

CDR3nt: TGCGCCAGCAGAAGAAAGCGAGAGACACATACTAACTATGGCTACACCTTC
CDR3aa: CASRRKRETHTNYGYTF
v_gene: TRBV23-1
d_gene: NA
abundance: once
j_gene: TRBJ1-2

CDR3nt: TGTGCCTGGAGCTACAGCGGGTTTGGCTACACCTTC
CDR3aa: CAWSYSGFGYTF
v_gene: TRBV30
d_gene: NA
abundance: NA
j_gene: TRBJ1-2

CDR3nt: TGTGCCAGCAGTTACTCAGGAGAATTCAATCAGCCCCAGCATTTT
CDR3aa: CASSYSGEFNQPQHF
v_gene: TRBV6-8
d_gene: NA
abundance: NA
j_gene: TRBJ1-5

CDR3nt: TGTGCCAGCAGTTCCCGACAGGTCAGCGATGGCTACACCTTC
CDR3aa: CASSSRQVSDGYTF
v_gene: TRBV28
d_gene: NA
abundance: NA
j_gene: TRBJ1-2

CDR3nt: TGCGCCAGCACCGAGTGGCAGGGGGCCTCTGAAGCTTTCTTT
CDR3aa: CASTEWQGASEAFF
v_gene: TRBV10-2
d_gene: TRBD1
abundance: NA
j_gene: TRBJ1-1

CDR3nt: TGTGCCAGCAGTGAATGGGAGGGTACTCAGCCCCAGCATTTT
CDR3aa: CASSEWEGTQPQHF
v_gene: TRBV22-1
d_gene: NA
abundance: NA
j_gene: TRBJ1-5

CDR3nt: TGTGCCAGCAGTTTCAACAACCAGTACAATGGCTACACCTTC
CDR3aa: CASSFNNQYNGYTF
v_gene: TRBV28
d_gene: NA
abundance: NA
j_gene: TRBJ1-2

CDR3nt: TGTGCCAGCAGCTTACAGCGGCTATCGAACACCGGGGAGCTGTTTTTT
CDR3aa: CASSLQRLSNTGELFF
v_gene: TRBV11-3
d_gene: NA
abundance: few
j_gene: TRBJ2-2

CDR3nt: TGCGCCAGCAGCCAGGGGGCAACTAATGAAAAACTGTTTTTT
CDR3aa: CASSQGATNEKLFF
v_gene: TRBV5-1
d_gene: TRBD1
abundance: NA
j_gene: TRBJ1-4

CDR3nt: TGTGCCAGTATCGGACAGTTTAACGAGCAGTACTTC
CDR3aa: CASIGQFNEQYF
v_gene: TRBV19
d_gene: NA
abundance: once
j_gene: TRBJ2-7

CDR3nt: TGTGCCAGCAGTTTAGACTGGGGGTCGAATCAGCCCCAGCATTTT
CDR3aa: CASSLDWGSNQPQHF
v_gene: TRBV22-1
d_gene: NA
abundance: few
j_gene: TRBJ1-5